These 23 T cell receptor beta chains came from one sample sequenced in a study of shared clonotypes between healthy human individuals. Here immunoSEQ multiplex PCR was the method, and the copy in TCRdb shows in-frame clones only, minus some. This table holds fewer than 2.5 million clones, roughly 93% found once. Material: naive CD4+ T cells from PBMCs. Subset defined: CD45RA+ positively selected. The receptors were gathered from a man between 18 and 35 years old in good health. Some clones in this sample may be carry-over from other donors' samples.

This chain connects TRBV6-6 to TRBJ2-5; D gene uncertain. V was pared by 10 bases and J by 6 bases, with 12 bases between. CDR1 and CDR2 from the germline V gene are MNHNY and SVGAGI (reference sequence). CDR3 length equals 11 residues. The CDR3 reads CAIATQKTQYF. CDR3 coding DNA: TGTGCCATCGCGACGCAAAAGACCCAGTACTTC.

The chain carries TRBV28 and TRBJ2-5; D tentatively reads TRBD1 or TRBD2 (5 bases each). Germline V CDR1 and CDR2: MDHEN, SYDVKM. V was clipped by 6 bases and J by 5 bases, with 13 bases between them. This CDR3 contains 13 residues. In nucleotides, the CDR3 is TGTGCCAGCAGGGGGACCCCCGGGGAGACCCAGTACTTC. Translation: CASRGTPGETQYF.

The chain combines TRBV6-5 with TRBJ1-2; tentatively, D is TRBD1 (5 bases). The CDR3 totals 13 residues. Germline assignment: CDR1 MNHEY and CDR2 SVGAGI. The V and J ends lost 5 bases and 4 bases respectively, with 11 bases between them. The CDR3 reads CASSPGRFYGYTF. The CDR3 nucleotides are TGTGCCAGCAGTCCGGGACGGTTCTATGGCTACACCTTC.

This chain connects TRBV5-4 to TRBJ2-7; 11 bases are a match to TRBD2. The junction had 6 bases not matched to a gene; V was cut back by 1 base and J by 9 bases. This CDR3 has 14 residues. CDR1 SGHNT and CDR2 YYREEE come from the germline V gene (reference sequence). CDR3 DNA sequence: TGTGCCAGCAGCTTGACTAGCGGGAGCGGTGGGCAGTACTTC. This translates into CASSLTSGSGGQYF.

The J gene is TRBJ1-2, the V gene TRBV6-6; no definite D call. V was shortened by 2 bases and J by 7 bases, with 5 bases between the two germline ends. The CDR3 consists of 11 residues. Germline-derived CDR1 and CDR2 are MNHNY and SVGAGI (reference sequence). CDR3 residues: CASSYRGGYTF. The CDR3 DNA sequence: TGTGCCAGCAGTTACCGAGGTGGCTACACCTTC.

The genes are TRBV6-6 and TRBJ1-1; D might be TRBD1 (6 bases). Trimming stripped 6 bases from V and 1 base from J, with 15 bases between. There are 15 residues in the CDR3. CDR1 is MNHNY and CDR2 is SVGAGI in the germline V gene (reference sequence). The CDR3 DNA sequence: TGTGCCAGCAGCCAATCCGGGACACAGAACACTGAAGCTTTCTTT. It codes for CASSQSGTQNTEAFF.

The CDR3 loop is CAIMTDSPRDTGELFF. CDR3 nucleotides: TGTGCCATCATGACGGACTCCCCTCGGGATACCGGGGAGCTGTTTTTT. This chain links TRBV10-3 with TRBJ2-2; tentative D call: TRBD2 (5 bases). V lost 7 bases and J 5 bases, leaving 20 bases between the germline ends. The CDR3 runs 16 residues. Germline CDR1 is ENHRY and CDR2 is SYGVKD.

The chain carries TRBV18 and TRBJ2-1; 7 bases agree with TRBD1. The ends lost 3 bases at V and 5 bases at J; junction bases unmatched: 7. The CDR3 spans 15 residues. CDR1 and CDR2 from the germline V gene are KGHSH and LQKENI. As DNA, the CDR3 is TGTGCCAGCTCACCGATAGGGACAGCTAACAATGAGCAGTTCTTC. Encoded protein: CASSPIGTANNEQFF.

This chain links TRBV7-2 with TRBJ1-3; no reliable D call. This CDR3 contains 15 residues. Germline CDR1 is SGHTA and CDR2 is FQGNSA. Trimming left V 3 bases short and J 4 bases short, with 13 bases between. The CDR3 bases are TGTGCCAGCAGCTTCCGGTGGCAGCTCGGAAACACCATATATTTT. The encoded protein is CASSFRWQLGNTIYF.

This chain connects TRBV27 to TRBJ2-1, with TRBD1 matching 8 bases. Trimming at V came to 6 bases and at J to 9 bases, leaving 13 bases not matched to a gene. Germline V gene data show CDR1 as MNHEY and CDR2 as SMNVEV (reference sequence). The CDR3 sequence is 15 residues long. CDR3: CASSLQGAHPSEQFF. Here the CDR3 DNA reads TGTGCCAGCAGCCTTCAGGGGGCTCACCCCAGTGAGCAGTTCTTC.

The chain has TRBV9 and TRBJ2-1; D unresolved. Per the germline V gene, CDR1 is SGDLS and CDR2 is YYNGEE. The CDR3 length is 17 residues. Trimming took off 0 bases at V and 4 bases at J, with 17 bases between the two ends. The CDR3 DNA reads as TGTGCCAGCAGCGTAGTTTCGAGCGCATACCCTTACAATGAGCAGTTCTTC. Translation gives CASSVVSSAYPYNEQFF.

This sequence joins TRBV5-8 and TRBJ1-2; no firm D call. The V gene's germline CDR1 is SGHTS and CDR2 YDEGEE. The CDR3 length is 14 residues. The V gene lost 6 bases and the J gene lost 3 bases, with 15 bases spanning the gap. The CDR3 here is CASKTFGLDYGYTF. The DNA for the CDR3 is TGTGCCAGCAAAACATTCGGCTTAGACTATGGCTACACCTTC.

CDR3 loop: CASSFYRAGYTF. The CDR3 DNA follows: TGTGCCAGCAGTTTTTATAGGGCGGGCTACACCTTC. The chain combines TRBV28 with TRBJ1-2; D not resolved. CDR1 MDHEN and CDR2 SYDVKM come from the germline V gene. V lost 3 bases and J lost 8, with 10 bases in between. CDR3 size: 12 residues.

V and J are TRBV19 and TRBJ2-1; 10 bases match TRBD1. The germline V gene encodes CDR1 LNHDA and CDR2 SQIVND (reference sequence). The CDR3 is 15 residues long. Trimming cost V 4 bases and J 3 bases; bases outside gene matches: 3. Here the CDR3 reads CASSRGQGFYNEQFF. The CDR3 DNA sequence: TGTGCCAGTAGTAGGGGACAGGGGTTCTACAATGAGCAGTTCTTC. The full variable domain, its missing parts supplied by reference TRBV19 and TRBJ2-1, is DGGITQSPKYLFRKEGQNVTLSCEQNLNHDAMYWYRQDPGQGLRLIYYSQIVNDFQKGDIAEGYSVSREKKESFPLTVTSAQKNPTAFYLCASSRGQGFYNEQFFGPGTRLTVL.

This clone occurred once. The chain joins TRBV7-8 to TRBJ1-1, with 8 bases aligning to TRBD1. Germline values: CDR1 SGHVS, CDR2 FQNEAQ. V was clipped by 5 bases and J by 0 bases; unmatched bases: 14. The CDR3 runs to 18 residues. As DNA, the CDR3 is TGTGCCAGCAGCCTGAGAGTAGGGACAGGCGATATGAACACTGAAGCTTTCTTT. Translated: CASSLRVGTGDMNTEAFF.

V usage is TRBV30 and J usage is TRBJ1-2; D is possibly TRBD1 (6 bases). Deletions cut 8 bases from V and 6 bases from J, with 16 bases between. The CDR3 loop spans 12 amino acids. CDR1 and CDR2 from the germline V gene are GTSNPN and SVGIG (reference sequence). The CDR3 DNA follows: TGTGCCCTTCTCACAGGGTGGGATGGCTACACCTTC. It specifies CALLTGWDGYTF.

The chain joins TRBV2 to TRBJ1-1; unclear D gene. CDR3 size: 13 residues. Trimming left V 8 bases short and J 1 base short, with 11 bases between. Germline CDR1 is SNHLY and CDR2 is FYNNEI. DNA for the CDR3: TGTGCCAGCCTTGTTCAATGGAACACTGAAGCTTTCTTT. Translation gives CASLVQWNTEAFF. Supplemented by reference TRBV2 and TRBJ1-1, the full variable domain reads EPEVTQTPSHQVTQMGQEVILRCVPISNHLYFYWYRQILGQKVEFLVSFYNNEISEKSEIFDDQFSVERPDGSNFTLKIRSTKLEDSAMYFCASLVQWNTEAFFGQGTRLTVV.

The rearrangement joins TRBV9 to TRBJ1-1, with TRBD1 as a possible D gene (6 bases). Germline CDR1 and CDR2: SGDLS and YYNGEE. Trimming took off 0 bases at V and 6 bases at J, with 12 bases between the two ends. This CDR3 comprises 14 residues. CDR3 sequence: CASSVGGQSPEAFF. The CDR3 DNA follows: TGTGCCAGCAGCGTAGGTGGACAGTCCCCTGAAGCTTTCTTT.

The V gene is TRBV6-7, the J gene TRBJ2-5; no clear D. TRBV6-7 is assigned to the ORF class and has an uncertain function. Trimming shortened V by 6 bases and J by 4 bases, and 9 bases separated the two germline ends. The length of the CDR3 is 12 residues. CDR3 region: CASSHVIETQYF. The DNA for the CDR3 is TGTGCCAGCAGCCACGTGATAGAGACCCAGTACTTC.

V usage is TRBV11-2 and J usage is TRBJ2-7, with 8 bases identical to TRBD1. The CDR3 length is 14 residues. Germline CDR1 SGHAT, CDR2 FQNNGV. The V segment lost 6 bases and the J segment 4 bases; nucleotides outside the gene matches: 8. The CDR3 loop is CASRQTGTGYEQYF. The CDR3 DNA reads TGTGCCAGCAGACAAACCGGGACAGGATACGAGCAGTACTTC.

Comments on this clone: This sample also contains other DNA sequences that code for the same CDR3. The V gene is TRBV5-1, the J gene TRBJ2-5; no clear D gene. CDR3 length equals 13 residues. Trimming removed 0 bases from V and 4 bases from J, with 7 bases in between. In germline, CDR1 is SGHRS, CDR2 YFSETQ. CDR3 sequence reads: CASSLVGSETQYF. The CDR3 bases are TGCGCCAGCAGCTTGGTTGGGTCAGAGACCCAGTACTTC.

The chain has TRBV2 and TRBJ1-5; TRBD1 is a possible D gene (5 bases). The CDR3 consists of 15 residues. V lost 8 bases and J lost 7, with 21 bases in between. Germline CDR1 reads SNHLY; CDR2 reads FYNNEI. This chain's CDR3 is CASFKGLGEGQPQHF. DNA of the CDR3: TGTGCCAGCTTCAAAGGGTTGGGGGAGGGCCAGCCCCAGCATTTT.

The gene calls are TRBV7-8 and TRBJ2-5, with 8 positions matching TRBD2. The CDR3 sequence is 17 residues long. In germline, CDR1 is SGHVS, CDR2 FQNEAQ. Trimming cost V 2 bases and J 0 bases; bases outside gene matches: 8. In DNA, the CDR3 is TGTGCCAGCAGCTTATTATTCCAGCGGGGGTACCAAGAGACCCAGTACTTC. Encoded protein: CASSLLFQRGYQETQYF.